One and the same sample provided the 14 T cell receptor beta chains below, sequenced in a study of cytomegalovirus exposure and HLA in healthy donors. PCR used 60 Vbeta primers and 13 Jbeta primers. Repertoires were generated with immunoSEQ multiplex PCR, while TCRdb's copy carries only in-frame clones and drops some. The table has 100,000 to 150,000 clones, around four fifths seen once; the top ten hold about 8.6%. The sequenced sample was PBMCs. Every receptor here comes from a woman aged 45-65 years in good health and CMV-seropositive.

V and J are TRBV4-3 and TRBJ2-7; D unresolved. The CDR3 length is 14 residues. Germline V gives CDR1 LGHNA, CDR2 YSLEER. The V and J ends lost 0 bases and 2 bases respectively, with 8 bases between them. CDR3 sequence reads: CASSQDAFTYEQYF. DNA of the CDR3: TGCGCCAGCAGCCAAGATGCGTTCACCTACGAGCAGTACTTC.

The chain links TRBV29-1 to TRBJ2-7, with a tentative D call TRBD2 (6 bases). The CDR3 runs to 14 residues. The germline V gene encodes CDR1 SQVTM and CDR2 ANQGSEA. Trimming shortened V by 6 bases and J by 1 base, and 16 bases separated the two germline ends. The CDR3 DNA sequence: TGCAGCGTACGAGACCAGGACTATTCCTACGAGCAGTACTTC. Protein product: CSVRDQDYSYEQYF.

The V gene is TRBV4-1, the J gene TRBJ1-4; D may be TRBD1 (5 bases). V shed 3 bases and J shed 5 bases, with 16 bases lying between them. The CDR3 has 16 residues. Germline assignment: CDR1 MGHRA and CDR2 YSYEKL. The CDR3 loop is CASSHLFTGVNEKLFF. The CDR3 nucleotides are TGCGCCAGCAGCCACTTGTTTACAGGCGTCAATGAAAAACTGTTTTTT.

V gene TRBV1 combines with J gene TRBJ2-1; no DNA check was done on the table's D call, TRBD2. TRBV1 is labeled a pseudogene. This CDR3 is built from 18 residues. The chain's CDR3 is CTSSQGPYSGSPYNEQFF. In nucleotides, the CDR3 is TGCACCAGCAGCCAAGGTCCCTATAGCGGGAGCCCCTACAATGAGCAGTTCTTC.

The rearrangement uses TRBV19 and TRBJ1-1, with a tentative D call TRBD1 (6 bases). The CDR3 spans 17 residues. Per the germline V gene, CDR1 is LNHDA and CDR2 is SQIVND (reference sequence). V was shortened by 8 bases and J by 0 bases, with 22 bases between the two germline ends. CDR3 sequence: CASSPRGGAGMNTEAFF. The CDR3 DNA sequence: TGTGCCAGTTCGCCCCGCGGGGGGGCTGGGATGAACACTGAAGCTTTCTTT.

The genes are TRBV7-3 and TRBJ2-3; D is unresolved. V lost 2 bases, J lost 2 bases, and 8 bases lay in between. This CDR3 comprises 14 residues. Germline CDR1 is SGHTA and CDR2 is FQGTGA. CDR3 amino acids: CASSLSSHTDTQYF. The DNA of the CDR3 is TGTGCCAGCAGCTTATCATCCCACACAGATACGCAGTATTTT.

This clone has more than one count but fewer than ten. The chain recombines TRBV30 with TRBJ2-7; maybe TRBD2 (8 bases). Germline V gene sequence: CDR1 GTSNPN, CDR2 SVGIG (reference sequence). The CDR3 runs to 15 residues. The V end was cut by 4 bases, the J end by 3 bases, with 19 bases between. The CDR3 coding sequence is TGTGCCTGGACTAACGGGAGGGGGCCCTACTACGAGCAGTACTTC. It yields the protein CAWTNGRGPYYEQYF.

The DNA for the CDR3 is TGTGCCAGTAGTATAGGGACTAGCGGGACCCTCCCAGATACGCAGTATTTT. It is translated as CASSIGTSGTLPDTQYF. V gene TRBV19 combines with J gene TRBJ2-3; 12 nucleotides align to TRBD2. Germline V CDR1 and CDR2: LNHDA, SQIVND (reference sequence). The CDR3 totals 17 residues. After removal of 1 base from V and 4 bases from J, the junction contained 6 bases not matched to a gene.

The chain uses TRBV9 and TRBJ2-3, with no clear D. V lost 2 bases and J lost 6, with 16 bases in between. The germline gives CDR1 SGDLS, CDR2 YYNGEE. There are 15 residues in the CDR3. The chain's CDR3 is CASSVGLVPTDTQYF. CDR3 coding DNA: TGTGCCAGCAGCGTTGGCCTAGTCCCCACGGATACGCAGTATTTT.

The chain employs TRBV5-1 and TRBJ1-2, with D unclear. Germline CDR1 is SGHRS and CDR2 is YFSETQ. The CDR3 runs to 14 residues. V lost 3 bases, J lost 6 bases, and 15 bases lay in between. This CDR3 is CASSSTGAENGYTF. CDR3 DNA: TGCGCCAGCAGCTCGACGGGAGCGGAGAATGGCTACACCTTC.

This chain links TRBV11-2 with TRBJ2-1; D possibly corresponds to TRBD2 (5 bases). With 1 base removed from V and 15 bases from J, the gap between germline ends came to 16 bases. Germline CDR1 is SGHAT and CDR2 is FQNNGV. The CDR3 runs 13 residues. In nucleotides, the CDR3 is TGTGCCAGCAGCTTAGGGACGCGGGTAAATCCGTTCTTC. As protein: CASSLGTRVNPFF.

This clone has more than one count but fewer than ten. CDR3 nucleotide sequence: TGTGCCAGTAGGCGCCAGGGACTCGGCAATCAGCCCCAGCATTTT. Translation: CASRRQGLGNQPQHF. The chain combines TRBV19 with TRBJ1-5; perhaps TRBD1 as D (5 bases). V lost 6 bases and J 2 bases, leaving 14 bases between the germline ends. The CDR3 consists of 15 residues. CDR1 LNHDA and CDR2 SQIVND come from the germline V gene (reference sequence). The entire variable domain, with the rest obtained from reference TRBV19 and TRBJ1-5, is as follows: DGGITQSPKYLFRKEGQNVTLSCEQNLNHDAMYWYRQDPGQGLRLIYYSQIVNDFQKGDIAEGYSVSREKKESFPLTVTSAQKNPTAFYLCASRRQGLGNQPQHFGDGTRLSIL.

This clone was seen only once. The chain recombines TRBV11-3 with TRBJ2-2; D might be TRBD1 (5 bases). This CDR3 comprises 16 residues. CDR1 SGHNT and CDR2 YENEEA come from the germline V gene. V was trimmed by 2 bases and J by 5 bases, leaving 15 bases between them. CDR3 coding DNA: TGTGCCAGCAGCTTAAGAGGCCAGGGTGGAACCGGGGAGCTGTTTTTT. This gives the protein CASSLRGQGGTGELFF.

The J gene is TRBJ1-4, the V gene TRBV13; weak D call: TRBD1 (5 bases). The germline V gene has CDR1 PRHDT and CDR2 FYEKMQ (reference sequence). Trimming took 5 bases from V and 8 from J, leaving 15 bases between them. The CDR3 totals 14 residues. CDR3 sequence: CASSRRGGKEKLFF. The CDR3 DNA follows: TGTGCCAGCAGCCGTCGCGGGGGTAAAGAAAAACTGTTTTTT.